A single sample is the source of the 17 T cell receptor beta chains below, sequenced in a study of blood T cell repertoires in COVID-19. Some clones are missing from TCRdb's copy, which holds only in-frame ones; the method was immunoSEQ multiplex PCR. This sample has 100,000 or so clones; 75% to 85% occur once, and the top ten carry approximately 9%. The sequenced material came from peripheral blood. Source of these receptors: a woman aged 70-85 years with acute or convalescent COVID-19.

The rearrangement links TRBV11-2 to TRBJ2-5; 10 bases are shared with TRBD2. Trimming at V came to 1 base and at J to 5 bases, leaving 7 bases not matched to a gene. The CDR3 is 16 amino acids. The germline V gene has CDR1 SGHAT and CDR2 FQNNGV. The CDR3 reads CASSLAAGGRRETQYF. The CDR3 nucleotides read TGTGCCAGCAGCTTAGCAGCGGGGGGGCGTCGGGAGACCCAGTACTTC. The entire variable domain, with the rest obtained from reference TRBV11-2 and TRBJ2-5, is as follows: EAGVAQSPRYKIIEKRQSVAFWCNPISGHATLYWYQQILGQGPKLLIQFQNNGVVDDSQLPKDRFSAERLKGVDSTLKIQPAKLEDSAVYLCASSLAAGGRRETQYFGPGTRLLVL.

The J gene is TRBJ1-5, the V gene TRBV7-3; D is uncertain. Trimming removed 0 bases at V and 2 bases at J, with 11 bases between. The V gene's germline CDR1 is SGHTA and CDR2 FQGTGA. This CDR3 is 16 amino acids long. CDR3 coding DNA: TGTGCCAGCAGCTTAACGGGAGAATCCTGCAATCAGCCCCAGCATTTT. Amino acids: CASSLTGESCNQPQHF.

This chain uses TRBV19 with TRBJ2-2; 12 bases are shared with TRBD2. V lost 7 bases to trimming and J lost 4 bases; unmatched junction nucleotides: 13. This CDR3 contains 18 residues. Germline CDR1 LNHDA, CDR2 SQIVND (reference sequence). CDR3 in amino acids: CASTRTSGTAGVTGELFF. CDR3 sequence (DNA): TGTGCCAGTACAAGGACTAGCGGGACCGCTGGGGTCACCGGGGAGCTGTTTTTT.

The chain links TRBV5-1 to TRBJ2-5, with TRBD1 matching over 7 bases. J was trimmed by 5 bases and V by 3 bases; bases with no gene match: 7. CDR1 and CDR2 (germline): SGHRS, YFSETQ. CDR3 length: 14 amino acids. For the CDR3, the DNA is TGCGCCAGCAGCTACGACAGGGCTGGCGAGACCCAGTACTTC. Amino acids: CASSYDRAGETQYF. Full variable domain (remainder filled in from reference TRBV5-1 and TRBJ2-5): KAGVTQTPRYLIKTRGQQVTLSCSPISGHRSVSWYQQTPGQGLQFLFEYFSETQRNKGNFPGRFSGRQFSNSRSEMNVSTLELGDSALYLCASSYDRAGETQYFGPGTRLLVL.

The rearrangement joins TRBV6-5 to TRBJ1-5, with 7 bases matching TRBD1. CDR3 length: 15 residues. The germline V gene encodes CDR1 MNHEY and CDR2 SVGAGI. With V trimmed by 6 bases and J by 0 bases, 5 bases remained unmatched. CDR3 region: CASRPGQYSNQPQHF. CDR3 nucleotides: TGTGCCAGCAGGCCGGGACAGTATAGCAATCAGCCCCAGCATTTT.

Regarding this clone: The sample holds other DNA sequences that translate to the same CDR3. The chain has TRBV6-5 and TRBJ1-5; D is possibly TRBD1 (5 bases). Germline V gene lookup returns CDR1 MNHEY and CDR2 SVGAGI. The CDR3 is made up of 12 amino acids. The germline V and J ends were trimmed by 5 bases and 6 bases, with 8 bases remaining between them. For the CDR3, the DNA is TGTGCCAGCAGTCCGGGGGGTCAGCCCCAGCATTTT. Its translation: CASSPGGQPQHF.

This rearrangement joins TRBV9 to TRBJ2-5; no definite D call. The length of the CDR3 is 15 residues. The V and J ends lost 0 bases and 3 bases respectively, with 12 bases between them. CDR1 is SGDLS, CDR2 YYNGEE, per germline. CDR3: CASSVGASSKETQYF. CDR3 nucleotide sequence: TGTGCCAGCAGCGTAGGGGCTTCGAGTAAAGAGACCCAGTACTTC.

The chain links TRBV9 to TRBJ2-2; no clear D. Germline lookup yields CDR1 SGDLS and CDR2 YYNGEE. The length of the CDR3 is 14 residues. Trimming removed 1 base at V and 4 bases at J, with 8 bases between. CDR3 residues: CASSVNTATGELFF. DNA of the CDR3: TGTGCCAGCAGCGTAAACACAGCCACCGGGGAGCTGTTTTTT.

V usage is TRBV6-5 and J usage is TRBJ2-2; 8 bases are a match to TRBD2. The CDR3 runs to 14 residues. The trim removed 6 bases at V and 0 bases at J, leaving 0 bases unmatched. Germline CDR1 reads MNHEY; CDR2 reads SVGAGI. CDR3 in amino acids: CASRGLANTGELFF. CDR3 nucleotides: TGTGCCAGCAGGGGACTAGCGAACACCGGGGAGCTGTTTTTT.

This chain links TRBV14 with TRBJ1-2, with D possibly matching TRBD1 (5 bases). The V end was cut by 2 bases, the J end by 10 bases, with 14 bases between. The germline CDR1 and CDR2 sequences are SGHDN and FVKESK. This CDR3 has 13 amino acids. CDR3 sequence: CASSQQSDSVYTF. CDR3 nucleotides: TGTGCCAGCAGCCAACAGAGTGACAGTGTCTACACCTTC.

CDR3 bases: TGTGCCAGCAGCAGCCCCGGGACTTCTGGGGCCAACGTCCTGACTTTC. Translated, it gives CASSSPGTSGANVLTF. The gene calls are TRBV7-9 and TRBJ2-6; TRBD2 might be the D (6 bases). The germline gives CDR1 SEHNR, CDR2 FQNEAQ (reference sequence). The V end lost 5 bases, the J end lost 1 base, and 12 bases lay between the germline ends. The CDR3 loop spans 16 amino acids.

The CDR3 sequence: CASRQGGDYGYTF. The CDR3 region has the DNA TGTGCCAGCAGACAGGGGGGAGACTATGGCTACACCTTC. V is TRBV28 and J is TRBJ1-2, with 8 bases matching TRBD1. J was trimmed by 3 bases and V by 6 bases; bases with no gene match: 3. The CDR3 length is 13 residues. Germline-derived CDR1 and CDR2 are MDHEN and SYDVKM.

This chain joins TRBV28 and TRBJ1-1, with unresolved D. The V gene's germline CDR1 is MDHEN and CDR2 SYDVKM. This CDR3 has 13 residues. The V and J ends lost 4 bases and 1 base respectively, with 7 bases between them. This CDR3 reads CASSYTENTEAFF. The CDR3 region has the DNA TGTGCCAGCAGTTACACAGAGAACACTGAAGCTTTCTTT.

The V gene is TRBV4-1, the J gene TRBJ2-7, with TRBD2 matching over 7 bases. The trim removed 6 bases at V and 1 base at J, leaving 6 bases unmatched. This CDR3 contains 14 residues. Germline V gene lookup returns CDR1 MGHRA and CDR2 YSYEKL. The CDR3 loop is CASSFGGGSYEQYF. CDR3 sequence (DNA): TGCGCCAGCAGTTTTGGGGGGGGATCCTACGAGCAGTACTTC.

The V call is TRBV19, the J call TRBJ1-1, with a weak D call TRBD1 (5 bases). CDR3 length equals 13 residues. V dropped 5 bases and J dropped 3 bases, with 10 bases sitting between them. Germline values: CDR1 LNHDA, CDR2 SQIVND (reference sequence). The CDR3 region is CASSSQGYTEAFF. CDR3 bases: TGTGCCAGTAGTTCTCAGGGATACACTGAAGCTTTCTTT.

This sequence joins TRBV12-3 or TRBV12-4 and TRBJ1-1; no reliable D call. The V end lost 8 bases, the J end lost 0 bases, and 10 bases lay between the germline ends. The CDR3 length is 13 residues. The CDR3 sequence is CASERAMNTEAFF. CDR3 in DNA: TGTGCCAGCGAGAGGGCAATGAACACTGAAGCTTTCTTT.

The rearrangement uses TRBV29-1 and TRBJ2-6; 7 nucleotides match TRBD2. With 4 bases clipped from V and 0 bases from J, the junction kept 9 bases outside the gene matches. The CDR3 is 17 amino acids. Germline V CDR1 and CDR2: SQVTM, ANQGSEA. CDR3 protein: CSVAVGRGISGANVLTF. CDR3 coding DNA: TGCAGCGTTGCAGTTGGGCGGGGGATCTCTGGGGCCAACGTCCTGACTTTC.